Listed below are T cell receptor beta chains from one sample, sequenced in a study of chemoradiotherapy in HPV16-positive cancers. TCRdb's copy holds only in-frame clones and misses some; the assay was immunoSEQ multiplex PCR. The sample shows about 7,000 clones, approximately 79% of them seen only once. Sample: tumor tissue, taken from a patient who underwent chemoradiotherapy. The receptors derive from a human donor with HPV-associated anogenital cancer. The conserved cysteine and the conserved F or W are not part of the CDR3 here. Expanded clones are given a class, and other clones once, few, many or no size at all.

j_gene: TRBJ2-3; v_gene: TRBV27; abundance: -; CDR3aa: ASSQTGTSLTDTQY
j_gene: TRBJ1-4; v_gene: TRBV19; abundance: -; CDR3aa: ASRGTQRLF
j_gene: TRBJ2-7; v_gene: TRBV4-1; abundance: -; CDR3aa: ASSQDGPSGYYEQY
j_gene: TRBJ1-4; v_gene: TRBV5-6; abundance: few; CDR3aa: ASSLSRGTGFQKLF
j_gene: TRBJ2-5; v_gene: TRBV7-9; abundance: -; CDR3aa: ASRLQLQETQY
j_gene: TRBJ2-2; v_gene: TRBV27; abundance: -; CDR3aa: ASSLSINTGELF
j_gene: TRBJ1-1; v_gene: TRBV5-1; abundance: -; CDR3aa: ASSFILRTDTNTEAF
j_gene: TRBJ2-1; v_gene: TRBV29-1; abundance: -; CDR3aa: SASRSDSEQF
j_gene: TRBJ2-2; v_gene: TRBV18; abundance: -; CDR3aa: ASSISGGYNTGELF
j_gene: TRBJ1-4; v_gene: TRBV15; abundance: -; CDR3aa: ATSRDGDSNEKLF
j_gene: TRBJ1-3; v_gene: TRBV5-4; abundance: -; CDR3aa: ASSLIPGNTIY
j_gene: TRBJ2-5; v_gene: TRBV5-1; abundance: -; CDR3aa: ASSLAGQGGETQY
j_gene: TRBJ2-7; v_gene: TRBV7-2; abundance: -; CDR3aa: ASSSPGTLAYEQY
j_gene: TRBJ2-1; v_gene: TRBV11-2; abundance: -; CDR3aa: ASSLDISSGGPTSGEQF
j_gene: TRBJ1-6; v_gene: TRBV4-1; abundance: -; CDR3aa: ASSQDRGTGRPLH
j_gene: TRBJ1-4; v_gene: TRBV18; abundance: -; CDR3aa: ASSPPGRDRGEKLF
j_gene: TRBJ1-2; v_gene: TRBV29-1; abundance: -; CDR3aa: SVEKDTNYGYT
j_gene: TRBJ2-5; v_gene: TRBV7-2; abundance: -; CDR3aa: ASSRAQTQY
j_gene: TRBJ2-7; v_gene: TRBV7-9; abundance: once; CDR3aa: ASSPALSYEQY
j_gene: TRBJ1-1; v_gene: TRBV5-1; abundance: once; CDR3aa: ASSLGQGGNTEAF
j_gene: TRBJ2-2; v_gene: TRBV5-4; abundance: -; CDR3aa: ASSSILGGSNTGELF
j_gene: TRBJ2-1; v_gene: TRBV9; abundance: -; CDR3aa: ASSVNLGDIQLYNEQF
j_gene: TRBJ1-2; v_gene: TRBV7-9; abundance: few; CDR3aa: ASSQDGLNYGYT
j_gene: TRBJ1-5; v_gene: TRBV6-1; abundance: once; CDR3aa: ATLGGGYSNQPQH
j_gene: TRBJ1-2; v_gene: TRBV4-1; abundance: -; CDR3aa: ASSLPGQLAYGYT
j_gene: TRBJ2-5; v_gene: TRBV5-4; abundance: -; CDR3aa: ASSPGLTSGGAQETQY
j_gene: TRBJ2-4; v_gene: TRBV9; abundance: -; CDR3aa: ASSVGGQGDIQY
j_gene: TRBJ1-3; v_gene: TRBV27; abundance: -; CDR3aa: ASSRQTGGGEENTIY
j_gene: TRBJ2-7; v_gene: TRBV21-1; abundance: -; CDR3aa: ASRSPPWYEQY
j_gene: TRBJ2-5; v_gene: TRBV5-1; abundance: -; CDR3aa: ASSLDRETQY
j_gene: TRBJ1-2; v_gene: TRBV29-1; abundance: few; CDR3aa: SVVRGRGDGYT
j_gene: TRBJ2-7; v_gene: TRBV11-3; abundance: few; CDR3aa: ASSLGTSGGSEQY
j_gene: TRBJ1-1; v_gene: TRBV7-2; abundance: once; CDR3aa: ASAKQKNTEAF
j_gene: TRBJ2-2; v_gene: TRBV18; abundance: -; CDR3aa: ASSQQNTGELF
j_gene: TRBJ1-6; v_gene: TRBV4-1; abundance: -; CDR3aa: ASSPDSLRSPLH
j_gene: TRBJ1-4; v_gene: TRBV5-4; abundance: -; CDR3aa: ASSPDRGREKLF
j_gene: TRBJ1-5; v_gene: TRBV7-9; abundance: few; CDR3aa: ASSLVTGSSNQPQH
j_gene: TRBJ2-3; v_gene: TRBV21-1; abundance: few; CDR3aa: ASSPGPHSTDTQY
j_gene: TRBJ1-1; v_gene: TRBV28; abundance: -; CDR3aa: ASSLVVEGLPF
j_gene: TRBJ1-3; v_gene: TRBV11-1; abundance: -; CDR3aa: ASSDKGPGNTIY
j_gene: TRBJ2-1; v_gene: TRBV4-1; abundance: -; CDR3aa: ASSQEFGGDEQF
j_gene: TRBJ1-3; v_gene: TRBV27; abundance: -; CDR3aa: ASSLSPTSSGNTIY
j_gene: TRBJ1-6; v_gene: TRBV21-1; abundance: -; CDR3aa: ASSKRSAYNSPLH
j_gene: TRBJ2-5; v_gene: TRBV2; abundance: -; CDR3aa: ASSAHQETQY
j_gene: TRBJ2-3; v_gene: TRBV9; abundance: -; CDR3aa: ASETGGTDTQY
j_gene: TRBJ2-1; v_gene: TRBV7-9; abundance: -; CDR3aa: ASSLSSWTSGYNEQF
j_gene: TRBJ2-6; v_gene: TRBV11-2; abundance: -; CDR3aa: ASSLDPGVSVLT
j_gene: TRBJ1-1; v_gene: TRBV11-2; abundance: -; CDR3aa: ASSFSPGATNTEAF